This T cell receptor (beta chain) was observed in a study of T cell responses to AZD1222 COVID-19 vaccine. Worth noting for this clone: Its antigen is as yet unknown.

Study observations and caveats: Unmutated regions of variants are reportedly targeted by nearly half of spike-specific TCRs. AZD1222 recipients seropositive at baseline numbered only six or seven. The study found vaccine-associated CD4 TCRs spanning spike, dominant at 160-218 and 743-854. In a largely white British group with more females than males, clonal diversity was possibly underestimated.

TCRdb's copy holds only in-frame clones and misses some; the assay was immunoSEQ multiplex PCR. The sample has roughly 99,000 clones, 80% to 95% seen once. The sample in question was peripheral blood, obtained 28 days after the second AZD1222 dose. The sequence was collected from an adult who received the AZD1222 COVID-19 vaccine.

CDR3 amino acids: CASSWRGDTEAFF. The CDR3 DNA reads TGTGCCAGCAGCTGGAGAGGGGACACTGAAGCTTTCTTT. The chain recombines TRBV7-9 with TRBJ1-1; possibly TRBD1 for D (5 bases). The V end was cut by 4 bases, the J end by 3 bases, with 9 bases between. CDR3 length equals 13 residues. Germline V gives CDR1 SEHNR, CDR2 FQNEAQ (reference sequence).